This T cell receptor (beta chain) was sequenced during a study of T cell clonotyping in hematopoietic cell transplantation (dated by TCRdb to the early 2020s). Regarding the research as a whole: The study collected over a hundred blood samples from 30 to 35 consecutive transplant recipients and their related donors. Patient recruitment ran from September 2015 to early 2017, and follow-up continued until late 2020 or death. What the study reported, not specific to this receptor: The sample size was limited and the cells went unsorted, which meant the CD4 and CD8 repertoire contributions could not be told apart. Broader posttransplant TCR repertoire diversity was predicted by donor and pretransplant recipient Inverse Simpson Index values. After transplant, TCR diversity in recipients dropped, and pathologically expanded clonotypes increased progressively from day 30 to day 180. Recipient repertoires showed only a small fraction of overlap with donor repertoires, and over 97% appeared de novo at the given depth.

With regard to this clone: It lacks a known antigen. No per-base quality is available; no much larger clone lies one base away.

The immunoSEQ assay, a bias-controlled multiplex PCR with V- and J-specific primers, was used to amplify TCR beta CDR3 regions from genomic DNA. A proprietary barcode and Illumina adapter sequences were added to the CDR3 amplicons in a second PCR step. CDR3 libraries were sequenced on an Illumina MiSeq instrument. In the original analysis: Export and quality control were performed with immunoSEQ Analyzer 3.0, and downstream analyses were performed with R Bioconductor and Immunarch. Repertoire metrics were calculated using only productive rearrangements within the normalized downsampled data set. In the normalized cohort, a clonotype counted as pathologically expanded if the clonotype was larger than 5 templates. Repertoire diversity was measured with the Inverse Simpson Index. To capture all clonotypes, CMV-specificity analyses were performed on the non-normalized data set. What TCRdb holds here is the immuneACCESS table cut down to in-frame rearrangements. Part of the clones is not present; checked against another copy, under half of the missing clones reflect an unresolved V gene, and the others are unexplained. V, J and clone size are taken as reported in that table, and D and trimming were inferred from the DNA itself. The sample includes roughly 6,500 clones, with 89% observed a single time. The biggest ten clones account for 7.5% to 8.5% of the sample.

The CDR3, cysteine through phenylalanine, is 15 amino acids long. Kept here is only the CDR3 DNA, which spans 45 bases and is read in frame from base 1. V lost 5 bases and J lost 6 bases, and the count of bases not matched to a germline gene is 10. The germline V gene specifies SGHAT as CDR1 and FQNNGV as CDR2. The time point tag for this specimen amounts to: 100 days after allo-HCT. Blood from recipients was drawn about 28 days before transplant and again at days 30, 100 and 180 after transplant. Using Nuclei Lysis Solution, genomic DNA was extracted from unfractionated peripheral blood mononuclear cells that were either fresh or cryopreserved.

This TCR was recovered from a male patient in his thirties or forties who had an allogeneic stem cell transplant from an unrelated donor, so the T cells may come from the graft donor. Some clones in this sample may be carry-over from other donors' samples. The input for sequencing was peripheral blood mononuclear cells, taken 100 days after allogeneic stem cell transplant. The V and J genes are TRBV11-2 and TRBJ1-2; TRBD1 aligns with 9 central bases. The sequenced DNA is TGTGCCAGCAGCCCACAGGGGGCAGGGGGGCATGGCTACACCTTC. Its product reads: CASSPQGAGGHGYTF.